Presented here are 27 T cell receptor beta chains from one specimen sequenced in a study of cytomegalovirus exposure and HLA in healthy donors. PCR employed 60 Vbeta and 13 Jbeta primers. TCRdb keeps only in-frame clones here, not all; method: immunoSEQ multiplex PCR. The table includes about 190,000 clones, over 70% detected once. The material sequenced was PBMCs. The receptor source for this set is a young woman in good health and CMV-seronegative.

V and J are TRBV30 and TRBJ2-1; 8 nucleotides agree with TRBD1. CDR3 size: 16 residues. Trimming removed 2 bases from V and 3 bases from J; junction bases left unmatched: 9. Germline V gene lookup returns CDR1 GTSNPN and CDR2 SVGIG (reference sequence). CDR3: CAWSISAGGGYNEQFF. The CDR3 DNA reads as TGTGCCTGGAGTATCTCCGCAGGGGGCGGCTACAATGAGCAGTTCTTC.

DNA for the CDR3: TGTGCCAACCGGGACAGGGGGCCGAAGACCCAGTACTTC. This gives the protein CANRDRGPKTQYF. The J gene is TRBJ2-5, the V gene TRBV2; 12 nucleotides line up with TRBD1. Germline CDR1 reads SNHLY; CDR2 reads FYNNEI. With V trimmed by 10 bases and J by 6 bases, 6 bases remained unmatched. The CDR3 consists of 13 residues.

The V and J genes are TRBV30 and TRBJ2-4; D not resolved. This CDR3 is 17 amino acids long. Trimming removed 3 bases from V and 1 base from J, with 19 bases in between. Germline assignment: CDR1 GTSNPN and CDR2 SVGIG (reference sequence). The CDR3 is CAWSGDSTWAAKNIQYF. The CDR3 DNA sequence: TGTGCCTGGAGCGGTGATTCTACGTGGGCCGCCAAAAACATTCAGTACTTC.

The V and J genes are TRBV28 and TRBJ1-1; D is perhaps TRBD1 (5 bases). Germline lookup yields CDR1 MDHEN and CDR2 SYDVKM. V was shortened by 7 bases and J by 7 bases, with 16 bases between the two germline ends. The CDR3 has 13 residues. The CDR3 DNA sequence: TGTGCCAGCACCTTGGGGGGGAAGAGTGAAGCTTTCTTT. It translates to CASTLGGKSEAFF.

J is TRBJ1-5 and V is TRBV6-1; 8 positions match TRBD1. This CDR3 is built from 14 residues. CDR1 and CDR2 from the germline V gene are MNHNS and SASEGT. The junction had 7 bases not matched to a gene; V was cut back by 4 bases and J by 8 bases. The chain's CDR3 is CASSGTGLFKPQHF. The CDR3 nucleotides read TGTGCCAGCAGTGGGACAGGGTTGTTTAAGCCCCAGCATTTT.

The gene calls are TRBV9 and TRBJ2-2; 10 bases map to TRBD2. CDR1 and CDR2 (germline): SGDLS, YYNGEE. The CDR3 has 14 residues. J gave up 5 bases and V 2 bases, and 0 bases lay outside the gene matches. The CDR3 DNA follows: TGTGCCAGCAGCGTTAGCGGGAGGACCGGGGAGCTGTTTTTT. Translating gives CASSVSGRTGELFF.

This chain joins TRBV30 and TRBJ2-7; 16 bases are a match to TRBD2. With 5 bases clipped from V and 4 bases from J, the junction kept 5 bases outside the gene matches. Germline-derived CDR1 and CDR2 are GTSNPN and SVGIG (reference sequence). The CDR3 has 15 amino acids. CDR3 sequence reads: CAWAGLAGGPYEQYF. The CDR3 DNA follows: TGTGCCTGGGCGGGACTAGCGGGAGGGCCGTACGAGCAGTACTTC.

This clone showed up just once. The chain employs TRBV5-5 and TRBJ1-1; D uncertain. Germline lookup yields CDR1 SGHKS and CDR2 YYEKEE (reference sequence). The CDR3 is 13 residues long. The V end was cut by 7 bases, the J end by 4 bases, with 14 bases between. Here the CDR3 reads CASSGREGTEAFF. The CDR3 coding sequence is TGTGCCAGCTCTGGGAGGGAGGGCACTGAAGCTTTCTTT.

J is TRBJ1-5 and V is TRBV28, with 10 bases fitting TRBD1. The CDR3 sequence is 20 residues long. Germline CDR1 MDHEN, CDR2 SYDVKM. The ends lost 6 bases at V and 6 bases at J; junction bases unmatched: 23. The CDR3 DNA sequence: TGTGCCAGCAGACGTCGGGCCTCGGGGACAGGGGCCGCAAGCGCTCAGCCCCAGCATTTT. Translated, it gives CASRRRASGTGAASAQPQHF.

The rearrangement links TRBV13 to TRBJ2-7; 10 bases line up with TRBD1. CDR1 PRHDT and CDR2 FYEKMQ come from the germline V gene (reference sequence). V dropped 3 bases and J dropped 5; count of bases not matched to a gene: 13. The CDR3 covers 17 residues. The CDR3 DNA sequence: TGTGCCAGCAGCTTCTCTCCCTCGTCGGGACAGGGGAACGAGCAGTACTTC. Its protein is CASSFSPSSGQGNEQYF.

The chain is built from TRBV27 and TRBJ1-5; 9 positions agree with TRBD1. The CDR3 has 15 residues. Germline CDR1 and CDR2: MNHEY and SMNVEV (reference sequence). After removal of 4 bases from V and 3 bases from J, the junction contained 4 bases not matched to a gene. Here the CDR3 reads CASSSQGASNQPQHF. The CDR3, as DNA: TGTGCCAGCAGTTCACAGGGGGCTTCCAATCAGCCCCAGCATTTT.

The CDR3 DNA sequence: TGTGCCAGTAGTACTAGCGGGGGAATATACAATGAGCAGTTCTTC. It is translated as CASSTSGGIYNEQFF. J is TRBJ2-1 and V is TRBV19; the match to TRBD2 covers 10 bases. The trim removed 4 bases at V and 4 bases at J, leaving 4 bases unmatched. This CDR3 contains 15 residues. CDR1 is LNHDA and CDR2 is SQIVND in the germline V gene (reference sequence). Looking up the rest from reference TRBV19 and TRBJ2-1 gives the full variable domain: DGGITQSPKYLFRKEGQNVTLSCEQNLNHDAMYWYRQDPGQGLRLIYYSQIVNDFQKGDIAEGYSVSREKKESFPLTVTSAQKNPTAFYLCASSTSGGIYNEQFFGPGTRLTVL.

V and J are TRBV30 and TRBJ2-7; D perhaps matches TRBD1 (6 bases). The CDR3 length is 14 residues. Germline V gives CDR1 GTSNPN, CDR2 SVGIG (reference sequence). The V end lost 3 bases, the J end lost 5 bases, and 17 bases lay between the germline ends. The CDR3 sequence is CAWRPDRFSDEQYF. The DNA of the CDR3 is TGTGCCTGGAGGCCAGACAGGTTTTCCGACGAGCAGTACTTC. The variable domain in full, with the rest retrieved from reference TRBV30 and TRBJ2-7, is SQTIHQWPATLVQPVGSPLSLECTVEGTSNPNLYWYRQAAGRGLQLLFYSVGIGQISSEVPQNLSASRPQDRQFILSSKKLLLSDSGFYLCAWRPDRFSDEQYFGPGTRLTVT.

The V gene is TRBV7-6, the J gene TRBJ2-7; tentative D call: TRBD1 (5 bases). V was clipped by 5 bases and J by 3 bases, with 20 bases between them. The CDR3 has 16 residues. From germline, CDR1 is SGHVS and CDR2 FNYEAQ. The chain's CDR3 is CASSPRAAGPFYEQYF. The CDR3 DNA is TGTGCCAGCAGCCCCCGCGCGGCAGGGCCCTTCTACGAGCAGTACTTC.

The CDR3 loop is CASSLGSGMNTEAFF. CDR3 sequence (DNA): TGTGCCAGCAGCTTAGGGTCAGGCATGAACACTGAAGCTTTCTTT. The chain is built from TRBV7-9 and TRBJ1-1; D ambiguous. Looked up from germline, CDR1 is SEHNR and CDR2 is FQNEAQ (reference sequence). This CDR3 spans 15 amino acids. The V and J ends lost 1 base and 0 bases respectively, with 9 bases between them. The whole variable domain, remainder taken from reference TRBV7-9 and TRBJ1-1, is DTGVSQNPRHKITKRGQNVTFRCDPISEHNRLYWYRQTLGQGPEFLTYFQNEAQLEKSRLLSDRFSAERPKGSFSTLEIQRTEQGDSAMYLCASSLGSGMNTEAFFGQGTRLTVV.

V usage is TRBV2 and J usage is TRBJ1-3; 9 nucleotides line up with TRBD1. The CDR3 has 16 residues. Losses at the gene ends were 10 bases for V and 0 bases for J; bases not matched to a gene: 10. CDR1 is SNHLY and CDR2 is FYNNEI in the germline V gene. CDR3 amino acids: CANIQDRGGSGNTIYF. The DNA of the CDR3 is TGTGCCAACATACAGGACAGGGGAGGCTCTGGAAACACCATATATTTT.

This chain connects TRBV28 to TRBJ2-5; 7 bases are a match to TRBD1. This CDR3 region has 14 residues. Germline CDR1 MDHEN, CDR2 SYDVKM. V was pared by 6 bases and J by 1 base, with 5 bases of the junction left unmatched. CDR3 amino acids: CASSPGTAQETQYF. Here the CDR3 DNA reads TGTGCCAGCAGCCCAGGGACAGCCCAAGAGACCCAGTACTTC.

The chain links TRBV28 to TRBJ1-1; D is possibly TRBD1 (6 bases). This CDR3 has 15 amino acids. Germline V gives CDR1 MDHEN, CDR2 SYDVKM. Trimming removed 6 bases from V and 1 base from J, with 15 bases in between. CDR3 sequence reads: CASRYTGRGNTEAFF. CDR3 DNA sequence: TGTGCCAGCAGGTATACAGGGAGGGGGAACACTGAAGCTTTCTTT.

This sequence joins TRBV5-6 and TRBJ1-1; D gene uncertain. Germline V gives CDR1 SGHDT, CDR2 YYEEEE. The CDR3 runs to 13 residues. V lost 1 base and J 0 bases, leaving 4 bases between the germline ends. DNA for the CDR3: TGTGCCAGCAGCTTGCCCATGAACACTGAAGCTTTCTTT. Translated: CASSLPMNTEAFF.

The chain carries TRBV10-2 and TRBJ2-2; the match to TRBD2 covers 7 bases. V was clipped by 0 bases and J by 6 bases; unmatched bases: 4. Germline V lookup: CDR1 WSHSY, CDR2 SAAADI. The CDR3 loop spans 15 amino acids. The CDR3 loop reads CASSESNRGAGELFF. DNA of the CDR3: TGCGCCAGCAGTGAGTCGAACCGGGGGGCCGGGGAGCTGTTTTTT.

The chain employs TRBV2 and TRBJ1-1; D is possibly TRBD1 (5 bases). CDR3 size: 14 residues. Germline lookup yields CDR1 SNHLY and CDR2 FYNNEI. Trimming stripped 6 bases from V and 0 bases from J, with 11 bases between. The CDR3 DNA is TGTGCCAGCAGGGACACAAGTATGAACACTGAAGCTTTCTTT. Its translation: CASRDTSMNTEAFF.

The rearrangement joins TRBV18 to TRBJ2-3; possibly TRBD2 for D (6 bases). V shed 6 bases and J shed 3 bases, with 10 bases lying between them. The CDR3 consists of 13 residues. Germline CDR1 reads KGHSH; CDR2 reads LQKENI. This chain's CDR3 is CASSGGKTDTQYF. CDR3 coding DNA: TGTGCCAGCTCGGGGGGTAAGACAGATACGCAGTATTTT.

The rearrangement joins TRBV19 to TRBJ1-2; D unclear. Germline V gene lookup returns CDR1 LNHDA and CDR2 SQIVND (reference sequence). The V and J ends lost 1 base and 5 bases respectively, with 14 bases between them. The CDR3 contains 15 residues. CDR3 loop: CASSIGGFGLYGYTF. The CDR3 DNA sequence: TGTGCCAGTAGTATAGGCGGTTTTGGACTTTATGGCTACACCTTC.

This CDR3 is CASSLDAGNYGYTF. CDR3 DNA sequence: TGTGCCAGCAGCTTAGACGCAGGGAACTATGGCTACACCTTC. The rearrangement uses TRBV7-8 and TRBJ1-2, with D perhaps matching TRBD1 (5 bases). Per germline, CDR1 SGHVS and CDR2 FQNEAQ. Trimming shortened V by 1 base and J by 2 bases, and 8 bases separated the two germline ends. The length of the CDR3 is 14 residues.

In its sample, this clone was seen a few times. V is TRBV18 and J is TRBJ1-5; D unclear. CDR1 and CDR2 (germline): KGHSH, LQKENI. CDR3 length: 15 residues. The V and J ends lost 5 bases and 0 bases respectively, with 11 bases between them. CDR3 DNA sequence: TGTGCCAGCTCAGATTGGCAGATTAGCAATCAGCCCCAGCATTTT. Its protein is CASSDWQISNQPQHF.

This chain connects TRBV28 to TRBJ2-3; tentative D call: TRBD1 (5 bases). V was pared by 6 bases and J by 2 bases, with 15 bases between. The CDR3 covers 15 residues. Germline assignment: CDR1 MDHEN and CDR2 SYDVKM. Here the CDR3 reads CASRLTADNTDTQYF. The CDR3 nucleotides are TGTGCCAGCAGGTTGACGGCGGACAACACAGATACGCAGTATTTT.

J is TRBJ2-7 and V is TRBV28, with 7 bases lining up with TRBD2. V shed 10 bases, J shed 6 bases, and the junction held 6 bases outside the gene matches. Looked up from germline, CDR1 is MDHEN and CDR2 is SYDVKM. This CDR3 has 11 amino acids. CDR3 sequence reads: CATLGRGEQYF. For the CDR3, the DNA is TGTGCCACCCTTGGGAGGGGCGAGCAGTACTTC. Filled out from reference TRBV28 and TRBJ2-7, the complete variable domain reads DVKVTQSSRYLVKRTGEKVFLECVQDMDHENMFWYRQDPGLGLRLIYFSYDVKMKEKGDIPEGYSVSREKKERFSLILESASTNQTSMYLCATLGRGEQYFGPGTRLTVT.